This is a list of T cell receptor beta chains from one sample in a study of shared clonotypes between healthy human individuals. Method: immunoSEQ multiplex PCR; TCRdb's copy keeps in-frame clones and lacks some. In the table there are about 2.3 million clones, roughly 92% of which are singletons. Sequenced material: naive CD4+ T cells from PBMCs. Source of these receptors: a man younger than 35 in good health. Some clones in this sample may be carry-over from other donors' samples. Both conserved end residues are part of each CDR3. D genes are given only for firm matches. Clone sizes are given selectively: once, few, many, or a class where the clone is expanded.

D: .; size: .; J: TRBJ1-1; V: TRBV28; CDR3: CATVIWGNTEAFF; DNA: TGTGCCACCGTAATCTGGGGGAACACTGAAGCTTTCTTT
D: .; size: .; J: TRBJ1-1; V: TRBV27; CDR3: CASTPRVNTEAFF; DNA: TGTGCCAGCACTCCTCGAGTGAACACTGAAGCTTTCTTT
D: .; size: .; J: TRBJ1-5; V: TRBV7-2; CDR3: CASSLEGGGGQPQHF; DNA: TGTGCCAGCAGCTTAGAAGGCGGCGGGGGTCAGCCCCAGCATTTT
D: .; size: .; J: TRBJ2-7; V: TRBV5-6; CDR3: CASTSGGDRSF; DNA: TGTGCCAGCACCTCGGGAGGGGACAGAAGCTTC
D: .; size: .; J: TRBJ2-7; V: TRBV7-3; CDR3: CASSLNGGIGREQYF; DNA: TGTGCCAGCAGCTTAAATGGTGGGATCGGGCGAGAGCAGTACTTC
D: .; size: .; J: TRBJ1-1; V: TRBV5-1; CDR3: CASSPDRPGTEAFF; DNA: TGCGCCAGCAGCCCCGACAGGCCGGGCACTGAAGCTTTCTTT
D: TRBD1; size: .; J: TRBJ1-3; V: TRBV5-1; CDR3: CASSLEGTGGGNTIYF; DNA: TGCGCCAGCAGCTTGGAAGGGACAGGGGGCGGAAACACCATATATTTT
D: TRBD1; size: .; J: TRBJ2-7; V: TRBV7-9; CDR3: CASSPQGIEQYF; DNA: TGTGCCAGCAGCCCACAGGGGATCGAGCAGTACTTC
D: .; size: .; J: TRBJ2-5; V: TRBV10-1; CDR3: CASSVTGGTQYF; DNA: TGCGCCAGCAGCGTCACAGGTGGGACCCAGTACTTC
D: .; size: .; J: TRBJ2-2; V: TRBV9; CDR3: CASSVTGTVSPGELFF; DNA: TGTGCCAGCAGCGTCACCGGGACCGTAAGTCCGGGGGAGCTGTTTTTT
D: .; size: few; J: TRBJ1-5; V: TRBV10-3; CDR3: CAISEVGGQPQHF; DNA: TGTGCCATCAGTGAGGTGGGGGGGCAGCCCCAGCATTTT
D: .; size: .; J: TRBJ1-5; V: TRBV7-2; CDR3: CASSAAWGNQPQHF; DNA: TGTGCCAGCAGTGCGGCCTGGGGCAATCAGCCCCAGCATTTT
D: .; size: .; J: TRBJ2-1; V: TRBV5-1; CDR3: CASSIQGEGEQFF; DNA: TGCGCCAGCAGCATTCAGGGCGAGGGGGAGCAGTTCTTC
D: .; size: .; J: TRBJ2-3; V: TRBV5-1; CDR3: CASSPSGTALPDTQYF; DNA: TGCGCCAGCAGTCCATCCGGGACTGCACTTCCCGATACGCAGTATTTT
D: .; size: .; J: TRBJ1-5; V: TRBV27; CDR3: CASSLGGVLNQPQHF; DNA: TGTGCCAGCAGTTTGGGAGGGGTTCTTAATCAGCCCCAGCATTTT
D: .; size: .; J: TRBJ1-5; V: TRBV5-1; CDR3: CASSSMGGSNQPQHF; DNA: TGCGCCAGCAGCTCCATGGGCGGTAGCAATCAGCCCCAGCATTTT
D: TRBD1; size: .; J: TRBJ1-2; V: TRBV28; CDR3: CASSLGGADYYGYTF; DNA: TGTGCCAGCAGTCTAGGGGGCGCCGACTACTATGGCTACACCTTC
D: .; size: .; J: TRBJ2-7; V: TRBV7-2; CDR3: CASSLVGRYEQYF; DNA: TGTGCCAGCAGCTTAGTAGGCAGATACGAGCAGTACTTC
D: TRBD2; size: .; J: TRBJ2-1; V: TRBV9; CDR3: CASSVGLGMDSGRAGEQFF; DNA: TGTGCCAGCAGCGTAGGACTGGGAATGGATAGCGGGAGGGCCGGTGAGCAGTTCTTC
D: .; size: .; J: TRBJ2-3; V: TRBV28; CDR3: CASTAVSDTQYF; DNA: TGTGCCAGCACTGCGGTTTCAGATACGCAGTATTTT
D: .; size: .; J: TRBJ1-1; V: TRBV4-2; CDR3: CASSQDYRVESLNTEAFF; DNA: TGTGCCAGCAGCCAAGATTACCGGGTGGAGTCTTTGAACACTGAAGCTTTCTTT
D: TRBD1; size: few; J: TRBJ1-1; V: TRBV2; CDR3: CARGQGLVNTEAFF; DNA: TGTGCCAGAGGACAGGGTTTAGTGAACACTGAAGCTTTCTTT
D: TRBD1; size: once; J: TRBJ2-5; V: TRBV5-1; CDR3: CASSIGPGGETQYF; DNA: TGCGCCAGCAGCATAGGTCCAGGGGGAGAGACCCAGTACTTC
D: .; size: .; J: TRBJ2-7; V: TRBV5-1; CDR3: CASSSSTATLGEQYF; DNA: TGCGCCAGCAGCTCATCGACCGCCACGCTGGGCGAGCAGTACTTC
D: TRBD2; size: .; J: TRBJ2-6; V: TRBV28; CDR3: CASSFGLAGSSGANVLTF; DNA: TGTGCCAGCAGTTTCGGACTAGCGGGCTCCTCTGGGGCCAACGTCCTGACTTTC
D: TRBD1; size: .; J: TRBJ2-7; V: TRBV7-9; CDR3: CASSLVWDRATYEQYF; DNA: TGTGCCAGCAGCTTAGTTTGGGACAGGGCAACCTACGAGCAGTACTTC
D: .; size: .; J: TRBJ2-1; V: TRBV2; CDR3: CASSDGFNNEQFF; DNA: TGTGCCAGCAGTGACGGTTTCAACAATGAGCAGTTCTTC
D: .; size: once; J: TRBJ2-3; V: TRBV6-4; CDR3: CPPDGGCTDTQYF; DNA: TGTCCTCCGGACGGGGGTTGCACAGATACGCAGTATTTT
D: TRBD1; size: once; J: TRBJ1-1; V: TRBV7-2; CDR3: CASSLGSDRADMNTEAFF; DNA: TGTGCCAGCAGCTTAGGTTCTGACAGGGCTGACATGAACACTGAAGCTTTCTTT
D: .; size: .; J: TRBJ2-5; V: TRBV6-4; CDR3: CASSDSMYDVDGETQYF; DNA: TGTGCCAGCAGTGACTCGATGTATGATGTAGATGGGGAGACCCAGTACTTC
D: .; size: .; J: TRBJ2-3; V: TRBV7-3; CDR3: CASSPLEGTDTQYF; DNA: TGTGCCAGCAGCCCCTTGGAGGGCACAGATACGCAGTATTTT
D: .; size: .; J: TRBJ1-3; V: TRBV2; CDR3: CASSIGSGNTIYF; DNA: TGTGCCAGCAGTATAGGGTCTGGAAACACCATATATTTT
D: .; size: .; J: TRBJ1-2; V: TRBV7-3; CDR3: CASSLRGIGGYTF; DNA: TGTGCCAGCAGCCTCCGGGGAATAGGGGGCTACACCTTC
D: .; size: .; J: TRBJ1-3; V: TRBV27; CDR3: CASSPTAGTGNTIYF; DNA: TGTGCCAGCAGCCCGACGGCGGGGACTGGAAACACCATATATTTT
D: .; size: .; J: TRBJ1-4; V: TRBV19; CDR3: CASSIVPTRNEKLFF; DNA: TGTGCCAGTAGTATAGTTCCGACAAGGAATGAAAAACTGTTTTTT
D: .; size: .; J: TRBJ2-1; V: TRBV5-1; CDR3: CASSLSVTGVTNEQFF; DNA: TGCGCCAGCAGCTTGTCCGTCACGGGAGTCACCAATGAGCAGTTCTTC
D: .; size: .; J: TRBJ1-3; V: TRBV7-9; CDR3: CASSLGIVPGNTIYF; DNA: TGTGCCAGCAGCTTAGGAATCGTGCCTGGAAACACCATATATTTT
D: .; size: .; J: TRBJ2-7; V: TRBV6-5; CDR3: CASSLGPRTDEQYF; DNA: TGTGCCAGCAGCCTTGGCCCTCGGACAGACGAGCAGTACTTC
D: .; size: .; J: TRBJ1-4; V: TRBV11-3; CDR3: CASSLGGGAAEKLFF; DNA: TGTGCCAGCAGCTTAGGCGGCGGAGCGGCTGAAAAACTGTTTTTT
D: TRBD2; size: .; J: TRBJ2-7; V: TRBV10-3; CDR3: CAISEPTSGKGEQYF; DNA: TGTGCCATCAGTGAGCCGACTAGCGGTAAAGGCGAGCAGTACTTC
D: .; size: .; J: TRBJ2-2; V: TRBV19; CDR3: CASQGAGELFF; DNA: TGTGCCAGCCAGGGTGCCGGGGAGCTGTTTTTT
D: .; size: .; J: TRBJ2-7; V: TRBV11-2; CDR3: CASSRTRTPTYEQYF; DNA: TGTGCCAGCAGCCGAACAAGGACACCAACCTACGAGCAGTACTTC
D: .; size: .; J: TRBJ2-4; V: TRBV7-2; CDR3: CASSFQAKNIQYF; DNA: TGTGCCAGCAGCTTTCAAGCCAAAAACATTCAGTACTTC
D: .; size: .; J: TRBJ1-3; V: TRBV5-4; CDR3: CASSLTANSGNTIYF; DNA: TGTGCCAGCAGCTTAACAGCGAACTCTGGAAACACCATATATTTT
D: TRBD2; size: .; J: TRBJ2-7; V: TRBV27; CDR3: CASRAGEAYEQYF; DNA: TGTGCCAGCAGGGCGGGAGAGGCGTACGAGCAGTACTTC
D: TRBD1; size: .; J: TRBJ1-3; V: TRBV5-1; CDR3: CASSPPTGSGNTIYF; DNA: TGCGCCAGCAGCCCACCGACAGGGTCTGGAAACACCATATATTTT
D: TRBD1; size: .; J: TRBJ1-1; V: TRBV5-1; CDR3: CASSPYRGKDTEAFF; DNA: TGCGCCAGCAGCCCGTACAGGGGGAAGGACACTGAAGCTTTCTTT
D: TRBD2; size: once; J: TRBJ2-1; V: TRBV5-1; CDR3: CASSPTSGRHVEQFF; DNA: TGCGCCAGCAGCCCGACTAGCGGGAGACACGTTGAGCAGTTCTTC
D: .; size: once; J: TRBJ2-3; V: TRBV5-6; CDR3: CASSSDSRDTQYF; DNA: TGTGCTAGCAGCTCCGACTCTAGAGATACGCAGTATTTT
D: .; size: .; J: TRBJ2-1; V: TRBV6-6; CDR3: CASSSRGEQFF; DNA: TGTGCCAGCAGTTCGCGGGGTGAGCAGTTCTTC
D: .; size: .; J: TRBJ1-2; V: TRBV29-1; CDR3: CSVSGLANYGYTF; DNA: TGCAGCGTTTCAGGCCTAGCTAACTATGGCTACACCTTC
D: .; size: .; J: TRBJ2-5; V: TRBV5-1; CDR3: CASSLVGGSVETQYF; DNA: TGCGCCAGCAGCTTGGTTGGGGGCTCGGTGGAGACCCAGTACTTC
D: TRBD2; size: .; J: TRBJ2-2; V: TRBV6-6; CDR3: CASRGLGGTGELFF; DNA: TGTGCCAGCAGGGGACTAGGTGGCACCGGGGAGCTGTTTTTT
D: TRBD1; size: .; J: TRBJ2-7; V: TRBV19; CDR3: CASSTYPRQGSYEQYF; DNA: TGTGCCAGTAGCACATACCCGAGACAGGGCTCCTACGAGCAGTACTTC
D: .; size: .; J: TRBJ2-7; V: TRBV2; CDR3: CASSGLVRGGEQYF; DNA: TGTGCCAGCAGTGGACTAGTCCGGGGCGGCGAGCAGTACTTC
D: TRBD1; size: .; J: TRBJ1-1; V: TRBV25-1; CDR3: CASSAPGGITEAFF; DNA: TGTGCCAGCAGTGCTCCAGGGGGCATCACTGAAGCTTTCTTT
D: .; size: .; J: TRBJ2-3; V: TRBV27; CDR3: CASRRGATDTQYF; DNA: TGTGCCAGCCGGCGGGGCGCAACAGATACGCAGTATTTT
D: TRBD1; size: .; J: TRBJ1-1; V: TRBV29-1; CDR3: CSGDRGNTEAFF; DNA: TGCAGCGGAGACAGGGGGAACACTGAAGCTTTCTTT
D: .; size: .; J: TRBJ1-4; V: TRBV28; CDR3: CASRPSLTEKLFF; DNA: TGTGCCAGCAGACCAAGTCTAACTGAAAAACTGTTTTTT